This T cell receptor (beta chain) was observed in a study of control samples from healthy donors and cancer patients. Germline CDR1 reads MNHEY; CDR2 reads SVGAGI. The CDR3 runs 14 residues. V dropped 4 bases and J dropped 6; count of bases not matched to a gene: 4. The data were produced by immunoSEQ multiplex PCR, yet TCRdb's version contains in-frame clones alone and is incomplete. Here the sample spans roughly 160,000 clones, around 94% being singletons. This chain uses TRBV6-5 with TRBJ1-4; 8 bases are a match to TRBD1. What was sequenced was PBMCs. The TCR comes from a man aged 60-69 years with colorectal cancer. The CDR3 nucleotides read TGTGCCAGCAGTTTACAGGGGGTGGATGAAAAACTGTTTTTT. Translating it yields CASSLQGVDEKLFF.